The 13 T cell receptor beta chains in this list originate from one sample, sequenced in a study of radiation and T cells in renal cell carcinoma. The time point here: blood 2 weeks post-SBRT. Treatment specified: 15 Gy SBRT to primary tumor, nephrectomy 4 weeks later. Assay used: immunoSEQ multiplex PCR; TCRdb lists only in-frame clones, some missing. Of tens of thousands of clones in the sample, 75% to 90% were seen once. Sequenced material: blood, taken from a patient whose treatment included radiotherapy and nephrectomy. These receptors all come from a woman in her seventies with renal cell carcinoma.

This chain links TRBV7-8 with TRBJ1-2; TRBD1 might be the D (6 bases). Per the germline V gene, CDR1 is SGHVS and CDR2 is FQNEAQ. The V end was cut by 1 base, the J end by 4 bases, with 7 bases between. The CDR3 sequence is 13 residues long. CDR3 residues: CASSLVQGYGYTF. CDR3 DNA: TGTGCCAGCAGCTTAGTACAGGGCTATGGCTACACCTTC.

The chain joins TRBV4-1 to TRBJ1-1, with D tentatively TRBD1 (6 bases). Trimming pared 4 bases from V and 4 bases from J, leaving 13 bases between. Germline values: CDR1 MGHRA, CDR2 YSYEKL. The CDR3 extends over 14 amino acids. CDR3 DNA sequence: TGCGCCAGCAGCCCCACAGGGTGGGGCACTGAAGCTTTCTTT. Residues: CASSPTGWGTEAFF.

This chain uses TRBV4-1 with TRBJ2-4; D gene uncertain. Germline lookup yields CDR1 MGHRA and CDR2 YSYEKL. The V end was cut by 0 bases, the J end by 0 bases, with 9 bases between. The CDR3 is 16 amino acids. Written as DNA, the CDR3 is TGCGCCAGCAGCCAAGATTTGTATATAGCCAAAAACATTCAGTACTTC. This gives the protein CASSQDLYIAKNIQYF.

CDR3 bases: TGTGCCAGCAGCCCGGGAGGGCCTAAATCCTACAATGAGCAGTTCTTC. This gives the protein CASSPGGPKSYNEQFF. This rearrangement joins TRBV5-6 to TRBJ2-1; 8 bases align to TRBD2. The V segment lost 4 bases and the J segment 1 base; nucleotides outside the gene matches: 7. The CDR3 totals 16 residues. Germline values: CDR1 SGHDT, CDR2 YYEEEE.

The chain carries TRBV2 and TRBJ2-2; 10 bases match TRBD2. The V gene's germline CDR1 is SNHLY and CDR2 FYNNEI. The CDR3 consists of 15 residues. V trimming: 4 bases; J trimming: 4 bases; junction bases outside the gene matches: 3. This CDR3 reads CASSVVAGGTGELFF. CDR3 sequence (DNA): TGTGCCAGCAGTGTGGTAGCGGGAGGCACCGGGGAGCTGTTTTTT. Filled out from reference TRBV2 and TRBJ2-2, the complete variable domain reads EPEVTQTPSHQVTQMGQEVILRCVPISNHLYFYWYRQILGQKVEFLVSFYNNEISEKSEIFDDQFSVERPDGSNFTLKIRSTKLEDSAMYFCASSVVAGGTGELFFGEGSRLTVL.

The chain combines TRBV7-6 with TRBJ2-7; D perhaps matches TRBD1 (6 bases). V dropped 5 bases and J dropped 4 bases, with 12 bases sitting between them. The germline V gene encodes CDR1 SGHVS and CDR2 FNYEAQ. This CDR3 is 13 amino acids long. The CDR3 loop reads CASSTTGSYEQYF. CDR3 nucleotides: TGTGCCAGCAGCACGACAGGTTCTTACGAGCAGTACTTC.

This chain connects TRBV6-1 to TRBJ1-5; D may be TRBD1 (6 bases). Trimming removed 1 base at V and 6 bases at J, with 13 bases between. Looked up from germline, CDR1 is MNHNS and CDR2 is SASEGT. The CDR3 runs to 15 residues. The CDR3: CASSEEWGAVQPQHF. The CDR3 DNA reads TGTGCCAGCAGTGAAGAGTGGGGGGCGGTTCAGCCCCAGCATTTT.

The chain is built from TRBV9 and TRBJ2-5; 7 positions match TRBD1. Germline assignment: CDR1 SGDLS and CDR2 YYNGEE. The CDR3 is 13 residues long. Unmatched junction bases numbered 2, after V lost 4 bases and J lost 2 bases. The CDR3 DNA reads TGTGCCAGCAGCCGGGACAGTCAAGAGACCCAGTACTTC. The encoded protein is CASSRDSQETQYF.

V gene TRBV30 combines with J gene TRBJ2-7; possible D gene TRBD2, 6 bases. Deletions cut 1 base from V and 5 bases from J, with 9 bases between. Per the germline V gene, CDR1 is GTSNPN and CDR2 is SVGIG (reference sequence). This CDR3 contains 12 residues. CDR3 in amino acids: CAWSAGEHEQYF. The CDR3 region has the DNA TGTGCCTGGAGTGCGGGGGAGCACGAGCAGTACTTC.

The chain links TRBV29-1 to TRBJ2-3; the match to TRBD2 covers 10 bases. J was trimmed by 2 bases and V by 7 bases; bases with no gene match: 3. The germline gives CDR1 SQVTM, CDR2 ANQGSEA. This CDR3 is 13 amino acids long. Here the CDR3 reads CSAGLAVTDTQYF. As DNA, the CDR3 is TGCAGCGCTGGACTAGCGGTCACAGATACGCAGTATTTT.

This clone was detected once. The J gene is TRBJ1-4, the V gene TRBV7-6; D call uncertain. The germline V and J ends were trimmed by 1 base and 4 bases, with 10 bases remaining between them. Germline V gives CDR1 SGHVS, CDR2 FNYEAQ. CDR3 length: 15 amino acids. The CDR3 sequence is CASSLGGWGNEKLFF. The CDR3 DNA sequence: TGTGCCAGCAGCTTAGGAGGCTGGGGTAATGAAAAACTGTTTTTT.

V is TRBV19 and J is TRBJ2-2; 13 bases map to TRBD2. The J segment lost 6 bases and the V segment lost 1 base, leaving 8 bases of the junction unmatched. Germline CDR1 LNHDA, CDR2 SQIVND (reference sequence). The CDR3 loop spans 18 amino acids. CDR3 nucleotides: TGTGCCAGTAGTATAGTAACTAGCGGGAGGGCCCGGGCCGGGGAGCTGTTTTTT. It encodes CASSIVTSGRARAGELFF. Drawing the rest from reference TRBV19 and TRBJ2-2, the complete variable domain is DGGITQSPKYLFRKEGQNVTLSCEQNLNHDAMYWYRQDPGQGLRLIYYSQIVNDFQKGDIAEGYSVSREKKESFPLTVTSAQKNPTAFYLCASSIVTSGRARAGELFFGEGSRLTVL.

This clone was counted a few times. The V gene is TRBV11-2, the J gene TRBJ2-1, with 8 nucleotides matching TRBD1. The CDR3 covers 16 residues. The germline V gene encodes CDR1 SGHAT and CDR2 FQNNGV. With V trimmed by 4 bases and J by 4 bases, 9 bases remained unmatched. Here the CDR3 DNA reads TGTGCCAGCAGCTGGAGGGGGACAGGAGGATACAATGAGCAGTTCTTC. Translating it yields CASSWRGTGGYNEQFF.